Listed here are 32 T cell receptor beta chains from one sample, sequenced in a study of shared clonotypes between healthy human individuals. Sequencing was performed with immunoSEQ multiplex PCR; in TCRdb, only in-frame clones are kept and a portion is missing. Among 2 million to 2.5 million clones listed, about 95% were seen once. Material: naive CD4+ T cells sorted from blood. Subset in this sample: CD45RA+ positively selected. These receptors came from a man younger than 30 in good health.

CDR3 bases: TGTGCCAGCAGCAAAAGTTTCAAGGGCAGGTCCTCCTACGAGCAGTACTTC. Translation: CASSKSFKGRSSYEQYF. V and J are TRBV21-1 and TRBJ2-7. TRBV21-1 is described as a pseudogene. The CDR3 spans 17 residues.

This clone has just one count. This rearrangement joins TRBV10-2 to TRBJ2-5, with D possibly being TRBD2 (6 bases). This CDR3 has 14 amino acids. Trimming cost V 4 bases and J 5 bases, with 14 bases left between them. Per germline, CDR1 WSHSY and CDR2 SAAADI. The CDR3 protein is CASSAGGALETQYF. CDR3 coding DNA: TGCGCCAGCAGTGCCGGGGGAGCTTTGGAGACCCAGTACTTC.

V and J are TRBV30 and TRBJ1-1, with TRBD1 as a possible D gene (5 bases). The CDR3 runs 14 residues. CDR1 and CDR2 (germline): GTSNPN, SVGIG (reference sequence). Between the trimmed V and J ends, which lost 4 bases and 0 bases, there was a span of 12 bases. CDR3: CAWTLGLVNTEAFF. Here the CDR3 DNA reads TGTGCCTGGACCCTGGGGCTGGTGAACACTGAAGCTTTCTTT.

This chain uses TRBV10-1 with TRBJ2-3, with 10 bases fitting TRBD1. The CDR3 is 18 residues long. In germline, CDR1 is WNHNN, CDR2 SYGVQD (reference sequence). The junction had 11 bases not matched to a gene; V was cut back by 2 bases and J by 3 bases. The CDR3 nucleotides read TGCGCCAGCAGTGAGGTGGGACAGGGGACAGAGGGGACAGATACGCAGTATTTT. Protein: CASSEVGQGTEGTDTQYF.

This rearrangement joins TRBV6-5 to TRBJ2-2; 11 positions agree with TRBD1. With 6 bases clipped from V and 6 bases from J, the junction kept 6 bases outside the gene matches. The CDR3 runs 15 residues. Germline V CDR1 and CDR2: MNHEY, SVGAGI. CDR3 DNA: TGTGCCAGCAGGACCGGGACAGGGGGAGCCGGGGAGCTGTTTTTT. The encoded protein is CASRTGTGGAGELFF.

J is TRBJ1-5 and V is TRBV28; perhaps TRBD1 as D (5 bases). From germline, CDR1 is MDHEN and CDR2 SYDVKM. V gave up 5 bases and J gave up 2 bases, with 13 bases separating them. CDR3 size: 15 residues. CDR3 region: CASSPGGGGNQPQHF. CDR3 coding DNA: TGTGCCAGCAGTCCCGGCGGAGGGGGCAATCAGCCCCAGCATTTT.

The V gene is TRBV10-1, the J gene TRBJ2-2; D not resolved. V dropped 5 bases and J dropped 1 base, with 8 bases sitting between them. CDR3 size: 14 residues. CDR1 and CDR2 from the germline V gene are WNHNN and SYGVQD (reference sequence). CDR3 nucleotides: TGCGCCAGCAGTAATCTCCGGAACACCGGGGAGCTGTTTTTT. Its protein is CASSNLRNTGELFF.

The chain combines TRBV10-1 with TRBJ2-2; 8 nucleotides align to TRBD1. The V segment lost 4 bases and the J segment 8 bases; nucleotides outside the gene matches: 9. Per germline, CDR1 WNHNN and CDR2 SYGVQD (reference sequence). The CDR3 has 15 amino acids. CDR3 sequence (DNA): TGCGCCAGCAGTGGGTTGGACAGGGAAAAAGGGGAGCTGTTTTTT. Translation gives CASSGLDREKGELFF.

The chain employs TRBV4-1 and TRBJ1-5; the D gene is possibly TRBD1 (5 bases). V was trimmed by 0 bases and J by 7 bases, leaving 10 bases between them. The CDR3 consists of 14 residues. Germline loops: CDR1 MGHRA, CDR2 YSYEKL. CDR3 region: CASSQEGPGQPQHF. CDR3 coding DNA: TGCGCCAGCAGCCAAGAGGGACCGGGCCAGCCCCAGCATTTT.

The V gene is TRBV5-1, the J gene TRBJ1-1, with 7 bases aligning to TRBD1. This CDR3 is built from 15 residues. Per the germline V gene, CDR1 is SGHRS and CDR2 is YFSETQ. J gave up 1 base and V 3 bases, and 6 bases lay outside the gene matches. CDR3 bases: TGCGCCAGCAGCTGGAGACAGGGCGAGAACACTGAAGCTTTCTTT. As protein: CASSWRQGENTEAFF.

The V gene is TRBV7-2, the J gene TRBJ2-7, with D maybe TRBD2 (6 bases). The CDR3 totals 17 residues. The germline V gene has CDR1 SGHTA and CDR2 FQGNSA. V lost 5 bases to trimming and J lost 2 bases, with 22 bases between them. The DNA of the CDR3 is TGTGCCAGCAGCCCCCCGGCAGCGGGCGGCCCCCCCTACGAGCAGTACTTC. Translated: CASSPPAAGGPPYEQYF.

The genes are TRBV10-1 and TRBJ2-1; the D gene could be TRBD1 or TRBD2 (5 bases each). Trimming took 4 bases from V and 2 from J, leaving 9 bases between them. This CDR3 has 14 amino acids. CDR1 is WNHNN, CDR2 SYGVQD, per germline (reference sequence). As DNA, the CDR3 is TGCGCCAGCAGTGGGGGGATCCCCTACAATGAGCAGTTCTTC. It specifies CASSGGIPYNEQFF.

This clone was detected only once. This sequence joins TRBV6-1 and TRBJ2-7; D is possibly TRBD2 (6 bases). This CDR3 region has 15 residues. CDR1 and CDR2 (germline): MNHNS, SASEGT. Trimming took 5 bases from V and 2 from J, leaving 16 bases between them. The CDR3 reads CASSFWGGETYEQYF. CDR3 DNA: TGTGCCAGCAGTTTCTGGGGAGGCGAGACCTACGAGCAGTACTTC.

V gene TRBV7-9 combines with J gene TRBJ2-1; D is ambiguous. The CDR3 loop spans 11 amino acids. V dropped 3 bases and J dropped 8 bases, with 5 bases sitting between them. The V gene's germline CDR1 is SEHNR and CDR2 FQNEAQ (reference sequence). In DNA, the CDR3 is TGTGCCAGCAGCTTGTACGATGAGCAGTTCTTC. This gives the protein CASSLYDEQFF. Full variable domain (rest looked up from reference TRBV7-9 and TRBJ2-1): DTGVSQNPRHKITKRGQNVTFRCDPISEHNRLYWYRQTLGQGPEFLTYFQNEAQLEKSRLLSDRFSAERPKGSFSTLEIQRTEQGDSAMYLCASSLYDEQFFGPGTRLTVL.

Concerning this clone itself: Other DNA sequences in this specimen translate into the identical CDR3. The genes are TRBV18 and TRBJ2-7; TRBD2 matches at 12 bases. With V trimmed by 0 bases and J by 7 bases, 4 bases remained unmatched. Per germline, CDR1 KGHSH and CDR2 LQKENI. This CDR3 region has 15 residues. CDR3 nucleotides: TGTGCCAGCTCACCACCGTCTCTAGCGGGAGGGGAGCAGTACTTC. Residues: CASSPPSLAGGEQYF.

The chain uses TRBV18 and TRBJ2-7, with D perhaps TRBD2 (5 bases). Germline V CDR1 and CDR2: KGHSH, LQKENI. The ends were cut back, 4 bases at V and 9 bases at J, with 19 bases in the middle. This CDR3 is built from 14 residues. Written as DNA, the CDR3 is TGTGCCAGCTCACAAACAGATGACTACGTTGGGCAGTACTTC. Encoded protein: CASSQTDDYVGQYF.

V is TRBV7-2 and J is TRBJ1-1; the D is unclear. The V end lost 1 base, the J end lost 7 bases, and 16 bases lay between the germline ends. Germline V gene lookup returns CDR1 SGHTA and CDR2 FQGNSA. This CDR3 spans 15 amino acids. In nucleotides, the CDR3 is TGTGCCAGCAGCTTAGACCTTCGCGGAGTTTTTGAAGCTTTCTTT. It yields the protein CASSLDLRGVFEAFF.

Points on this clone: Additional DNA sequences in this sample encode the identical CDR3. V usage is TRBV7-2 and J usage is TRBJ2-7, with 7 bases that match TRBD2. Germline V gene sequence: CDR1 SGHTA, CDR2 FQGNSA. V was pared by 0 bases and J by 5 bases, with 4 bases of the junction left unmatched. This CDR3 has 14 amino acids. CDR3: CASSLAGGLDEQYF. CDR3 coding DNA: TGTGCCAGCAGCTTAGCGGGAGGGCTGGACGAGCAGTACTTC.

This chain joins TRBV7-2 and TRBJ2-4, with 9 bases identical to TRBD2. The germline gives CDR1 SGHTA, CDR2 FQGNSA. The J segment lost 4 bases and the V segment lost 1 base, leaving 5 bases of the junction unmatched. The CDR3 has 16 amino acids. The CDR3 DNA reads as TGTGCCAGCAGCTTAGTTCCGACTAGCGGAAAAAACATTCAGTACTTC. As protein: CASSLVPTSGKNIQYF.

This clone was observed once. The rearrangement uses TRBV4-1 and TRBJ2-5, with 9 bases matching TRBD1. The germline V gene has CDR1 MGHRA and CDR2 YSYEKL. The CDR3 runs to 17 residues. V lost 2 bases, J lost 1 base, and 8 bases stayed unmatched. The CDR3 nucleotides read TGCGCCAGCAGCCAAACCCCCTCGACAGGGGGCCAAGAGACCCAGTACTTC. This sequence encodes CASSQTPSTGGQETQYF.

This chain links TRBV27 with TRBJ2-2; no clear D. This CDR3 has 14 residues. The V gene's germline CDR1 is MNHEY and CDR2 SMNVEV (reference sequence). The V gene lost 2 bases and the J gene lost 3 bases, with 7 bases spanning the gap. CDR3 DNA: TGTGCCAGCAGTTTACTTGCCTACACCGGGGAGCTGTTTTTT. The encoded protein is CASSLLAYTGELFF.

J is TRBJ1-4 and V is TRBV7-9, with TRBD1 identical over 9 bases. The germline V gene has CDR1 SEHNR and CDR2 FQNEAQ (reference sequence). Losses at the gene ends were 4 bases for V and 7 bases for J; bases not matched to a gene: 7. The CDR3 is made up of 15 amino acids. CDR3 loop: CASSSSGTGIEKLFF. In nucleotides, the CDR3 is TGTGCCAGCAGCTCCTCCGGGACAGGGATTGAAAAACTGTTTTTT.

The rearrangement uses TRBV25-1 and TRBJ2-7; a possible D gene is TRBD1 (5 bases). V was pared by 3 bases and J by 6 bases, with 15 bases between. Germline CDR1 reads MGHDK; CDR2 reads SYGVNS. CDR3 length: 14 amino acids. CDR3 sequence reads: CASSEAGFLREQYF. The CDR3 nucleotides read TGTGCCAGCAGTGAGGCAGGGTTTCTACGCGAGCAGTACTTC.

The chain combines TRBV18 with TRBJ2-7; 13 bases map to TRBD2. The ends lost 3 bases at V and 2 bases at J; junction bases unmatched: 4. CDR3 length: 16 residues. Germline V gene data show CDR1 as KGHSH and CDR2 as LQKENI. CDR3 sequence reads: CASSPSLAGGAYEQYF. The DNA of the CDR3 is TGTGCCAGCTCACCGTCACTAGCGGGAGGGGCCTACGAGCAGTACTTC.

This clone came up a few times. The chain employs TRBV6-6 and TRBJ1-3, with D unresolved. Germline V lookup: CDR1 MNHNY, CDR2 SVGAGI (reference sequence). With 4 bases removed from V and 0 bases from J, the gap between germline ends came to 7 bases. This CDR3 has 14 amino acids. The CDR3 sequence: CASSWADSGNTIYF. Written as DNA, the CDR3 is TGTGCCAGCAGTTGGGCAGACTCTGGAAACACCATATATTTT.

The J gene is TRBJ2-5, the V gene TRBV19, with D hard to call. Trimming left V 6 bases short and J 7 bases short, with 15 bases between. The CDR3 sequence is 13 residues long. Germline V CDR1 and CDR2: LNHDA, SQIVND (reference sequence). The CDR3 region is CASSNRPEGTQYF. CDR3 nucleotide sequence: TGTGCCAGTAGCAACCGACCCGAAGGGACCCAGTACTTC.

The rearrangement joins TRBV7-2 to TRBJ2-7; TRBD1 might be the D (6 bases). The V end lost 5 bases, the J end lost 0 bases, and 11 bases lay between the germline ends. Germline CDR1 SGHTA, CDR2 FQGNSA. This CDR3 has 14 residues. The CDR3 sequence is CASSRLDSSYEQYF. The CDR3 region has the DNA TGTGCCAGCAGCCGACTGGACAGCTCCTACGAGCAGTACTTC.

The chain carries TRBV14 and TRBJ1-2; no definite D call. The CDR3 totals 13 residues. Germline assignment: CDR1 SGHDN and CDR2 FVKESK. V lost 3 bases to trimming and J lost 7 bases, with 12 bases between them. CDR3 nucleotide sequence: TGTGCCAGCAGCCAGGGAAGACGAGGTGGCTACACCTTC. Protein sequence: CASSQGRRGGYTF.

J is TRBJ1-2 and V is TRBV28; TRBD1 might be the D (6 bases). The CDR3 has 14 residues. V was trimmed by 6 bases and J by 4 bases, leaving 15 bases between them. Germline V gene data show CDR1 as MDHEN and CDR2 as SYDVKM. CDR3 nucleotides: TGTGCCAGCAGCACTCTGGACAGACCCTATGGCTACACCTTC. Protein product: CASSTLDRPYGYTF.

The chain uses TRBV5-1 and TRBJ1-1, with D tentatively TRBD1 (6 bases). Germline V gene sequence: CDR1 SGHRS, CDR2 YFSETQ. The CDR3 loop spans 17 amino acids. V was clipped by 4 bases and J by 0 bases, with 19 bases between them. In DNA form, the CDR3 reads TGCGCCAGCAGCCTTACCGACACCAGGGGCGTGAACACTGAAGCTTTCTTT. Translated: CASSLTDTRGVNTEAFF.

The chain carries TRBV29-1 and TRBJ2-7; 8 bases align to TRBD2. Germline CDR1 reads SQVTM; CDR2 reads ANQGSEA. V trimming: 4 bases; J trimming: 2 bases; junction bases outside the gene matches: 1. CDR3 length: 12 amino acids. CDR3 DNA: TGCAGCGTTGTAGCGGGACCCTACGAGCAGTACTTC. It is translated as CSVVAGPYEQYF.

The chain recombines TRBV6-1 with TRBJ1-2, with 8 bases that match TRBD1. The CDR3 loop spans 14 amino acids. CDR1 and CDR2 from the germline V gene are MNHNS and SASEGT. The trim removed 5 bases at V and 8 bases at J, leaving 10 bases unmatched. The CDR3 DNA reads TGTGCCAGCAGTTTGGACAGGGCTTTCTGGGGCTACACCTTC. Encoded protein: CASSLDRAFWGYTF.